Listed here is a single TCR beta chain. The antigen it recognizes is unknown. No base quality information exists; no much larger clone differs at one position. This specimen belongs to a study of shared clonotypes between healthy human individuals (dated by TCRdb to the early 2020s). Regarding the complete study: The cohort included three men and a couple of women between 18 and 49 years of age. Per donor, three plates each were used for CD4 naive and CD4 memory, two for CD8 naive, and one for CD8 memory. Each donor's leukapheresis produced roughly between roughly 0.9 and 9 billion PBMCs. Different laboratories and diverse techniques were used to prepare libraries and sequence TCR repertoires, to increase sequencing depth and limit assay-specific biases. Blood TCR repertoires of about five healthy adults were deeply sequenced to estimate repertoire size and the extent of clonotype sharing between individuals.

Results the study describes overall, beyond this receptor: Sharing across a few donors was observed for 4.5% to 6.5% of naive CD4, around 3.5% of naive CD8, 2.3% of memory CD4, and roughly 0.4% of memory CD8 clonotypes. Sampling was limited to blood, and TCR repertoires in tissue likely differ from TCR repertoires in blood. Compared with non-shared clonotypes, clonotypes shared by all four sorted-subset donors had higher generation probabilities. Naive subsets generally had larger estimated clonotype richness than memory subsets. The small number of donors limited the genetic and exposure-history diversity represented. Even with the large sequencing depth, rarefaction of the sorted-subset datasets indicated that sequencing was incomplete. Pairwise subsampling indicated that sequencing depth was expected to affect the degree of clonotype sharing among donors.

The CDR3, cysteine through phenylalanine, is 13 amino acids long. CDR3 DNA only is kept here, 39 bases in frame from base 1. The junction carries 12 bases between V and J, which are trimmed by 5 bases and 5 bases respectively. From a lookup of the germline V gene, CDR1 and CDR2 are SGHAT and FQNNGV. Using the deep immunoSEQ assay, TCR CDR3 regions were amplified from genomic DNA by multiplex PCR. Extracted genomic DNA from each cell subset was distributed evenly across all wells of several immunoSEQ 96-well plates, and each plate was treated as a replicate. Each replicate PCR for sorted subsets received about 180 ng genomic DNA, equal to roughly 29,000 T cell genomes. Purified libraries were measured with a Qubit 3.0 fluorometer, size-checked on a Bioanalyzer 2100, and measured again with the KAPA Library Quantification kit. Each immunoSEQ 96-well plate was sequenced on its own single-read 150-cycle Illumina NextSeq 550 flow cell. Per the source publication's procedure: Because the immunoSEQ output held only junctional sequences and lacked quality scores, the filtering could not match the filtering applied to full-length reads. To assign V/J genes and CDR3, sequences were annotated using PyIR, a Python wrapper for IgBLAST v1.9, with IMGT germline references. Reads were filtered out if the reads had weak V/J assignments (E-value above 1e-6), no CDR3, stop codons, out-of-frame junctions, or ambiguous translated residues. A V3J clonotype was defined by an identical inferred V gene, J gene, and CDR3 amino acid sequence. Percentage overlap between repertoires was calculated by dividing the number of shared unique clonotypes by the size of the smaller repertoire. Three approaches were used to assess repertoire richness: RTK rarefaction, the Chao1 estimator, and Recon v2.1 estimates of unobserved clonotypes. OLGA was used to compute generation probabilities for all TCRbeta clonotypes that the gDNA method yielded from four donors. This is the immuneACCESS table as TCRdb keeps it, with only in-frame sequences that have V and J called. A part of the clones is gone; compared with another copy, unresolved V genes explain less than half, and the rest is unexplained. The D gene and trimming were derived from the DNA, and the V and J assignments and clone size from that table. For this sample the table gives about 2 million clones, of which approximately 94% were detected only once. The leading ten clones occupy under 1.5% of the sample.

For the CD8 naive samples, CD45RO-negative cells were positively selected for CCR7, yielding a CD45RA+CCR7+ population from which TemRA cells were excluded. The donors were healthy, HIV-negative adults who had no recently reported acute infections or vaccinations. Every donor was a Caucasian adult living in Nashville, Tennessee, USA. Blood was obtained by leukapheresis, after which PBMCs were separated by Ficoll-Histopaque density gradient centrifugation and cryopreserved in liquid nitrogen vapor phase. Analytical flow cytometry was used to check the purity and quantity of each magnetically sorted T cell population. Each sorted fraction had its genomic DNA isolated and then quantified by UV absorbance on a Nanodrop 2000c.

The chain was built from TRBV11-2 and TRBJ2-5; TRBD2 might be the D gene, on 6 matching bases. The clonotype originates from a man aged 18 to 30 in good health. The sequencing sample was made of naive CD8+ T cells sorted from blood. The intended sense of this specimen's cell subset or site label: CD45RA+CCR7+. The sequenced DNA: TGTGCCAGCAGCCCGACTAGTTGGGAGACCCAGTACTTC. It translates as CASSPTSWETQYF.